These 13 T cell receptor beta chains share one sample of origin, sequenced in a study of T cells in Graves' hyperthyroidism and ophthalmopathy (dated by TCRdb to about 2019). The library was obtained by multiplex PCR. Sequencing instrument: Illumina HiSeq 2000. TCR beta CDR3 regions were amplified from RNA transcripts. The TCR CDR3 was subjected to a first round of RT-PCR using the HTBI primer set and the Qiagen OneStep RT-PCR kit. TCRdb redid the processing of the public reads, applying fastp at Q25 and MiXCR, and retained in-frame beta chains. A single entry per CDR3 protein holds the most common genes and DNA from its merged rows. The sample includes a few hundred thousand distinct CDR3 sequences, with about a sixth observed a single time. The ten largest clonotypes hold about 3.5% of the sample. Material for sequencing was blood. The receptors were sampled from a woman between 40 and 55 years old with Graves' ophthalmopathy.

This clonotype was counted between two and nine times. V is TRBV29-1 and J is TRBJ2-7; 11 nucleotides agree with TRBD2. V was pared by 4 bases and J by 6 bases, with 5 bases of the junction left unmatched. This CDR3 has 13 amino acids. Germline lookup yields CDR1 SQVTM and CDR2 ANQGSEA. CDR3 nucleotide sequence: TGCAGCGTTGCACTAGCGGGAGTTAGCGAGCAGTACTTC. Its translation is CSVALAGVSEQYF.

The J gene is TRBJ2-1, the V gene TRBV4-1; 14 bases map to TRBD2. Unmatched junction bases numbered 9, after V lost 3 bases and J lost 8 bases. The CDR3 is made up of 17 amino acids. The V gene's germline CDR1 is MGHRA and CDR2 YSYEKL. The CDR3 reads CASSHPLTSGGADEQFF. The CDR3 region has the DNA TGCGCCAGCAGCCATCCACTGACTAGCGGGGGGGCCGATGAGCAGTTCTTC.

This clonotype appeared many times. This sequence joins TRBV20-1 and TRBJ1-5; no firm D call. Germline V CDR1 and CDR2: DFQATT, SNEGSKA (reference sequence). CDR3 length equals 13 residues. Trimming shortened V by 2 bases and J by 7 bases, and 12 bases separated the two germline ends. CDR3 loop: CSARTSEGQPQHF. In nucleotides, the CDR3 is TGCAGTGCTAGAACTTCTGAAGGGCAGCCCCAGCATTTT.

The V and J genes are TRBV12-3 or TRBV12-4 and TRBJ1-2, with D perhaps TRBD1 (5 bases). The CDR3 sequence is 15 residues long. V lost 7 bases and J 5 bases, leaving 20 bases between the germline ends. The DNA for the CDR3 is TGTGCCAGCACGTCCTATCAGGGAGGGCCTTATGGCTACACCTTC. This translates into CASTSYQGGPYGYTF.

The chain has TRBV5-6 and TRBJ1-6; perhaps TRBD1 as D (6 bases). The germline V and J ends were trimmed by 7 bases and 2 bases, with 10 bases remaining between them. The CDR3 runs to 14 residues. The germline V gene encodes CDR1 SGHDT and CDR2 YYEEEE. The CDR3 bases are TGTGCCAGCCTGGACAGCACCTATAATTCACCCCTCCACTTT. Encoded protein: CASLDSTYNSPLHF. Filled out from reference TRBV5-6 and TRBJ1-6, the complete variable domain reads DAGVTQSPTHLIKTRGQQVTLRCSPKSGHDTVSWYQQALGQGPQFIFQYYEEEERQRGNFPDRFSGHQFPNYSSELNVNALLLGDSALYLCASLDSTYNSPLHFGNGTRLTVT.

This clonotype showed up many times. The chain has TRBV13 and TRBJ2-2, with 12 bases matching TRBD2. Germline CDR1 PRHDT, CDR2 FYEKMQ (reference sequence). The CDR3 has 18 residues. J lost 2 bases, V lost 5 bases, and 9 bases had no gene match. The CDR3 here is CASSVTTSGGRNTGELFF. CDR3 coding DNA: TGTGCCAGCAGCGTGACGACTAGCGGGGGAAGAAACACCGGGGAGCTGTTTTTT.

This clonotype was counted ten times or more. V gene TRBV11-2 combines with J gene TRBJ1-1; 8 bases are a match to TRBD1. Per germline, CDR1 SGHAT and CDR2 FQNNGV. There are 16 residues in the CDR3. After removal of 5 bases from V and 5 bases from J, the junction contained 13 bases not matched to a gene. CDR3 region: CASSPTPGQGKTEAFF. The CDR3 DNA reads TGTGCCAGCAGCCCCACCCCAGGACAGGGAAAGACTGAAGCTTTCTTT.

This clonotype was detected many times. The chain links TRBV3-1 to TRBJ1-6; the match to TRBD1 covers 10 bases. Trimming removed 1 base from V and 9 bases from J; junction bases left unmatched: 0. This CDR3 comprises 14 residues. Per the germline V gene, CDR1 is LGHDT and CDR2 is YNNKEL (reference sequence). Written as DNA, the CDR3 is TGTGCCAGCAGCCAAGGGACAGGGGGTTCACCCCTCCACTTT. This codes for CASSQGTGGSPLHF.

This clonotype was picked up many times. The chain combines TRBV11-2 with TRBJ2-3, with 7 bases aligning to TRBD2. CDR1 is SGHAT and CDR2 is FQNNGV in the germline V gene. Germline trimming cut 3 bases from V and 6 bases from J; bases unmatched to any gene: 6. This CDR3 has 14 amino acids. Written as DNA, the CDR3 is TGTGCCAGCAGCTTGGGGAGGGAGAGCGATACGCAGTATTTT. Its protein is CASSLGRESDTQYF.

This clonotype occurred many times. The chain joins TRBV15 to TRBJ2-2, with D maybe TRBD2 (5 bases). The germline CDR1 and CDR2 sequences are LNHNV and YYDKDF (reference sequence). Trimming shortened V by 4 bases and J by 6 bases, and 12 bases separated the two germline ends. This CDR3 region has 14 residues. As DNA, the CDR3 is TGTGCCACCAGCATGCCTCCGCGGGCCGGGGAGCTGTTTTTT. Its translation: CATSMPPRAGELFF.

This clonotype was seen only a few times. The J gene is TRBJ2-7, the V gene TRBV6-1, with TRBD2 identical over 7 bases. Germline CDR1 MNHNS, CDR2 SASEGT. The length of the CDR3 is 15 residues. The trim removed 6 bases at V and 0 bases at J, leaving 8 bases unmatched. CDR3 loop: CASRRDGGSSYEQYF. The DNA for the CDR3 is TGTGCCAGCAGGCGAGACGGGGGGAGCTCCTACGAGCAGTACTTC.

The table lists this clonotype with many counts. The J gene is TRBJ2-1, the V gene TRBV3-1; D remains unclear. Germline V gene lookup returns CDR1 LGHDT and CDR2 YNNKEL (reference sequence). The V gene lost 1 base and the J gene lost 6 bases, with 7 bases spanning the gap. This CDR3 comprises 13 residues. The CDR3 is CASSQVSGNEQFF. CDR3 in DNA: TGTGCCAGCAGCCAAGTTTCCGGCAATGAGCAGTTCTTC.

In this sample, this clonotype turned up many times. CDR3 sequence (DNA): TGCAGTGCTAGAGATCGGGCGGGAAACAGGGACCCTGCCTACGAGCAGTACTTC. Protein sequence: CSARDRAGNRDPAYEQYF. The rearrangement uses TRBV20-1 and TRBJ2-7; D could derive from TRBD1 or TRBD2 (6 bases each). V lost 0 bases, J lost 2 bases, and 23 bases lay in between. There are 18 residues in the CDR3. Germline V gives CDR1 DFQATT, CDR2 SNEGSKA (reference sequence).